Ten or more counts support the clone carrying this T cell receptor (beta chain). Its antigen remains unidentified. These data are taken from a study of response to subunit inactivated influenza vaccine. Findings and limits, study-wide: Few additional T cells are recruited per seasonal influenza vaccination, authors suggested.

TCRdb reprocessed the RT-PCR reads via MiXCR and lists one record per CDR3 protein. The sample yields over 750,000 distinct CDR3 sequences, over 20% seen once. The V gene end was trimmed by 4 bases and the J gene end by 8 bases; junction bases not matched to a gene: 9. CDR3 length: 16 residues. The V and J genes are TRBV12-3 or TRBV12-4 and TRBJ2-1; 12 nucleotides line up with TRBD1. This clonotype originated in a man aged 50 to 59 who received an inactivated influenza vaccine. The sample consisted of PBMCs from blood, taken roughly 5 days after vaccination. The DNA of the CDR3 is TGTGCCAGCAGTTCGCCGGGACAGGGGGCTCAAGATGAGCAGTTCTTC. This translates into CASSSPGQGAQDEQFF.